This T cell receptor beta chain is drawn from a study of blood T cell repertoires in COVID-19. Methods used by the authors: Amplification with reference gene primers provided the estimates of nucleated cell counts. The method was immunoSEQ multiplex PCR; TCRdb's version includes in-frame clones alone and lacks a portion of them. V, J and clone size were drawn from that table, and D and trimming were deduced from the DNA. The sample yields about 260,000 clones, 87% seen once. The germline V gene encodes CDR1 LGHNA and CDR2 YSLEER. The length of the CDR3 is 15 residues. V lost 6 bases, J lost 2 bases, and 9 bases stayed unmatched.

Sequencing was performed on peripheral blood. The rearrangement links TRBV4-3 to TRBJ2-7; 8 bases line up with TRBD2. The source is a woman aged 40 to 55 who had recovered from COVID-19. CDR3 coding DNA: TGCGCCAGCAGGAGGGGGGCGGGGGGACCCTACGAGCAGTACTTC. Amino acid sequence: CASRRGAGGPYEQYF.